This section outlines one T cell receptor beta chain sequence together with its context. The data were obtained in a study of blood T cell repertoires in COVID-19. Study-wide background: Acute-phase and convalescent COVID-19 samples originated in the United States, Italy and Spain. From T cells, B-cell-depleted T cells, or PBMCs came the material, which was cDNA or gDNA.

While infection was still active, Seattle patients were enrolled and then followed longitudinally. The V and J ends lost 3 bases and 3 bases, in that order; junction bases with no gene match: 2. Germline V gives CDR1 SGHRS, CDR2 YFSETQ. There are 14 residues in the CDR3. Under the authors' procedure: Using reference gene primer amplification, nucleated cell counts were estimated. Method: immunoSEQ multiplex PCR; TCRdb's copy keeps in-frame clones and lacks some. The V and J calls and the clone size are those of that table, but D and trimming were determined from the DNA. The sample has about 320,000 clones, roughly nine tenths seen once; the top ten hold approximately 10%.

V is TRBV5-1 and J is TRBJ1-1; TRBD1 matches at 10 bases. This TCR derives from a woman in her twenties or thirties with COVID-19, enrolled during active disease. Sequencing used peripheral blood. The CDR3 here is CASSWGTGDTEAFF. The CDR3 nucleotides are TGCGCCAGCAGCTGGGGGACAGGGGACACTGAAGCTTTCTTT.